A single sample gave rise to the 20 T cell receptor beta chains below, sequenced in a study of blood T cell repertoires in COVID-19. Repertoires were generated with immunoSEQ multiplex PCR, while TCRdb's copy carries only in-frame clones and drops some. Of 150,000 to 200,000 clones in the sample, roughly nine tenths are singletons; the top ten hold 7%. The sample consisted of peripheral blood. These receptors were obtained from a woman of 80 years or more in a cohort sampled during active or convalescent COVID-19.

V gene TRBV4-3 combines with J gene TRBJ1-4; TRBD1 matches 11 bases. The CDR3 has 18 residues. The J segment lost 11 bases and the V segment lost 0 bases, leaving 14 bases of the junction unmatched. The germline CDR1 and CDR2 sequences are LGHNA and YSLEER. CDR3 region: CASSQDLNTGTGGVKLFF. In nucleotides, the CDR3 is TGCGCCAGCAGCCAAGATCTTAATACTGGGACAGGGGGTGTCAAACTGTTTTTT.

This sequence joins TRBV5-1 and TRBJ2-1, with 11 bases identical to TRBD2. This CDR3 is built from 15 residues. Germline CDR1 and CDR2: SGHRS and YFSETQ. V lost 2 bases, J lost 9 bases, and 7 bases stayed unmatched. The CDR3 region is CASSLVLAGAGEQFF. CDR3 sequence (DNA): TGCGCCAGCAGCTTAGTACTAGCGGGAGCCGGTGAGCAGTTCTTC.

The gene calls are TRBV5-6 and TRBJ1-4; weak D call: TRBD1 (5 bases). Between the trimmed V and J ends, which lost 0 bases and 8 bases, there was a span of 14 bases. This CDR3 contains 15 residues. Germline lookup yields CDR1 SGHDT and CDR2 YYEEEE. The CDR3 region is CASSLAQGIREKLFF. The DNA of the CDR3 is TGTGCCAGCAGCTTGGCTCAGGGCATACGCGAAAAACTGTTTTTT.

The rearrangement uses TRBV6-1 and TRBJ1-1; 11 nucleotides line up with TRBD1. The V and J ends lost 2 bases and 2 bases, in that order; junction bases with no gene match: 13. Germline CDR1 and CDR2: MNHNS and SASEGT. This CDR3 region has 19 residues. The CDR3 sequence is CASSERTGGAGSSNTEAFF. CDR3 coding DNA: TGTGCCAGCAGTGAAAGGACAGGGGGCGCAGGGTCCTCCAACACTGAAGCTTTCTTT.

The rearrangement joins TRBV11-2 to TRBJ2-1; TRBD2 aligns across 10 bases. The CDR3 length is 15 residues. The junction had 6 bases not matched to a gene; V was cut back by 2 bases and J by 8 bases. Germline CDR1 and CDR2: SGHAT and FQNNGV. CDR3 bases: TGTGCCAGCAGCTTATACACTAGCGGGAACGATGAGCAGTTCTTC. This gives the protein CASSLYTSGNDEQFF. The full variable domain, in which reference TRBV11-2 and TRBJ2-1 provide the parts outside the CDR3, is EAGVAQSPRYKIIEKRQSVAFWCNPISGHATLYWYQQILGQGPKLLIQFQNNGVVDDSQLPKDRFSAERLKGVDSTLKIQPAKLEDSAVYLCASSLYTSGNDEQFFGPGTRLTVL.

The chain links TRBV5-6 to TRBJ2-2; 9 bases map to TRBD2. V shed 1 base and J 4 bases; nucleotides not matched to a gene: 14. This CDR3 has 19 amino acids. The germline V gene has CDR1 SGHDT and CDR2 YYEEEE. CDR3 DNA sequence: TGTGCCAGCAGCTTGTCCGGGACTAGCTTCCTCTTGTTCACCGGGGAGCTGTTTTTT. Its protein product is CASSLSGTSFLLFTGELFF.

This clone was seen only once. This chain joins TRBV18 and TRBJ1-1; D ambiguous. The CDR3 has 14 residues. V gave up 2 bases and J gave up 2 bases, with 9 bases separating them. Germline V gene data show CDR1 as KGHSH and CDR2 as LQKENI. The CDR3 nucleotides read TGTGCCAGCTCACCAGTCAGGTTTAACACTGAAGCTTTCTTT. It specifies CASSPVRFNTEAFF.

The V gene is TRBV7-8, the J gene TRBJ1-5, with 7 bases aligning to TRBD1. Germline assignment: CDR1 SGHVS and CDR2 FQNEAQ. Trimming cost V 6 bases and J 6 bases; bases outside gene matches: 8. This CDR3 comprises 14 residues. CDR3 bases: TGTGCCAGCAGACCATTGACAGGGATTCAGCCCCAGCATTTT. Its translation: CASRPLTGIQPQHF.

The chain employs TRBV10-3 and TRBJ2-3; no definite D call. The germline gives CDR1 ENHRY, CDR2 SYGVKD. CDR3 size: 14 residues. Trimming stripped 10 bases from V and 0 bases from J, with 14 bases between. The CDR3 region is CASRLVTSTDTQYF. The CDR3 coding sequence is TGTGCCAGTAGACTGGTGACTAGCACAGATACGCAGTATTTT.

This chain links TRBV28 with TRBJ2-7; D perhaps matches TRBD1 (6 bases). The CDR3 extends over 14 amino acids. Trimming shortened V by 3 bases and J by 5 bases, and 14 bases separated the two germline ends. CDR1 is MDHEN and CDR2 is SYDVKM in the germline V gene. This chain's CDR3 is CASSFVRGVHEQYF. The CDR3 region has the DNA TGTGCCAGCAGTTTTGTCAGGGGTGTACACGAGCAGTACTTC.

This rearrangement joins TRBV11-2 to TRBJ2-3; tentatively, D is TRBD1 (7 bases). Germline values: CDR1 SGHAT, CDR2 FQNNGV. The CDR3 is made up of 15 amino acids. Deletions cut 5 bases from V and 7 bases from J, with 19 bases between. The CDR3 DNA sequence: TGTGCCAGCAGCCCGGGACAGCCAGGAGGGAATACGCAGTATTTT. Its translation is CASSPGQPGGNTQYF.

The chain's CDR3 is CASRVNRGGLTQHF. CDR3 coding DNA: TGTGCCAGCAGGGTCAACAGGGGAGGTCTGACCCAGCATTTT. V is TRBV6-5 and J is TRBJ1-5, with 7 bases fitting TRBD1. V trimming: 6 bases; J trimming: 11 bases; junction bases outside the gene matches: 13. This CDR3 is built from 14 residues. The V gene's germline CDR1 is MNHEY and CDR2 SVGAGI.

This clone came up many times. The DNA of the CDR3 is TGTGCCAGTAGCCGGGGACAGGGGGGCACAGATACGCAGTATTTT. As protein: CASSRGQGGTDTQYF. This chain connects TRBV19 to TRBJ2-3; TRBD1 aligns across 11 bases. The junction had 3 bases not matched to a gene; V was cut back by 6 bases and J by 1 base. In germline, CDR1 is LNHDA, CDR2 SQIVND (reference sequence). The CDR3 spans 15 residues.

V is TRBV9 and J is TRBJ2-4, with D uncertain. The germline V gene has CDR1 SGDLS and CDR2 YYNGEE. The CDR3 is 16 amino acids. Trimming cost V 0 bases and J 0 bases, with 10 bases left between them. DNA for the CDR3: TGTGCCAGCAGCGTAGACGGCAGGATAGCCAAAAACATTCAGTACTTC. This sequence encodes CASSVDGRIAKNIQYF.

This clone appeared once. The V gene is TRBV10-2, the J gene TRBJ1-4, with D possibly matching TRBD1 (5 bases). Germline V gene data show CDR1 as WSHSY and CDR2 as SAAADI. The CDR3 loop spans 15 amino acids. The V and J ends lost 6 bases and 0 bases respectively, with 11 bases between them. CDR3: CASSGGRPTNEKLFF. For the CDR3, the DNA is TGCGCCAGCAGCGGGGGGAGACCAACTAATGAAAAACTGTTTTTT.

The CDR3: CASSWTGANEKLFF. CDR3 in DNA: TGTGCCAGCAGCTGGACAGGGGCTAATGAAAAACTGTTTTTT. The chain links TRBV2 to TRBJ1-4; 9 nucleotides agree with TRBD1. The V and J ends lost 6 bases and 3 bases, in that order; junction bases with no gene match: 2. The CDR3 sequence is 14 residues long. Germline V gene sequence: CDR1 SNHLY, CDR2 FYNNEI.

In its sample, this clone was seen a few times. The CDR3 loop is CASSPLQTGYYGYTF. The CDR3 DNA is TGTGCCAGCAGCCCCCTCCAGACGGGTTACTATGGCTACACCTTC. The chain couples TRBV3-1 (or the pseudogene TRBV3-2) to TRBJ1-2; D ambiguous. The V end lost 4 bases, the J end lost 3 bases, and 15 bases lay between the germline ends. The CDR3 spans 15 residues. CDR1 and CDR2 (germline): LGHDT, YNNKEL (reference sequence).

The V call is TRBV3-1 (or the pseudogene TRBV3-2), the J call TRBJ1-1, with D perhaps matching TRBD1 (6 bases). The germline V gene has CDR1 LGHDT and CDR2 YNNKEL (reference sequence). Between the trimmed V and J ends, which lost 1 base and 1 base, there was a span of 7 bases. The CDR3 extends over 14 amino acids. The CDR3 here is CASSQAQGNTEAFF. The CDR3 DNA follows: TGTGCCAGCAGCCAAGCACAGGGGAACACTGAAGCTTTCTTT.

The chain links TRBV19 to TRBJ2-4; a weak D match, TRBD1 (5 bases). Trimming removed 8 bases from V and 6 bases from J, with 17 bases in between. There are 14 residues in the CDR3. Germline CDR1 reads LNHDA; CDR2 reads SQIVND (reference sequence). The CDR3 DNA follows: TGTGCCAGTGGACCATACGTGGGGCGAAACATTCAGTACTTC. It codes for CASGPYVGRNIQYF.

CDR3 in amino acids: CASSQTGLAGYEQYV. DNA of the CDR3: TGTGCCAGCAGCCAAACGGGACTAGCGGGGTACGAGCAGTACGTC. The J gene is TRBJ2-7, the V gene TRBV3-1 (or the pseudogene TRBV3-2), with 13 bases identical to TRBD2. This CDR3 spans 15 amino acids. Losses at the gene ends were 2 bases for V and 4 bases for J; bases not matched to a gene: 2. Germline V CDR1 and CDR2: LGHDT, YNNKEL (reference sequence).